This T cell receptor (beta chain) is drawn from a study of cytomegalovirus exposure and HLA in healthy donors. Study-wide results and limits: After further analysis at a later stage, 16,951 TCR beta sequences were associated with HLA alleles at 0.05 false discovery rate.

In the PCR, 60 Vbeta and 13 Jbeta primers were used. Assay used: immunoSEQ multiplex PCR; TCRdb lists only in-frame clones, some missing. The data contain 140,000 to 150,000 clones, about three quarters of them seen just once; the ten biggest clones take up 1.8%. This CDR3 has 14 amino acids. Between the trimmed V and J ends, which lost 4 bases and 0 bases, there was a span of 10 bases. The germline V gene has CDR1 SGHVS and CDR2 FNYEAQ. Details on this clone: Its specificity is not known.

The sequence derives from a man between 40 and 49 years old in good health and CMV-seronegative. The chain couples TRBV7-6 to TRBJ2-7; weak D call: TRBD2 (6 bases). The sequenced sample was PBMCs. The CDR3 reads CASSSRLGSYEQYF. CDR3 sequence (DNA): TGTGCCAGCAGCTCACGACTAGGCTCCTACGAGCAGTACTTC.